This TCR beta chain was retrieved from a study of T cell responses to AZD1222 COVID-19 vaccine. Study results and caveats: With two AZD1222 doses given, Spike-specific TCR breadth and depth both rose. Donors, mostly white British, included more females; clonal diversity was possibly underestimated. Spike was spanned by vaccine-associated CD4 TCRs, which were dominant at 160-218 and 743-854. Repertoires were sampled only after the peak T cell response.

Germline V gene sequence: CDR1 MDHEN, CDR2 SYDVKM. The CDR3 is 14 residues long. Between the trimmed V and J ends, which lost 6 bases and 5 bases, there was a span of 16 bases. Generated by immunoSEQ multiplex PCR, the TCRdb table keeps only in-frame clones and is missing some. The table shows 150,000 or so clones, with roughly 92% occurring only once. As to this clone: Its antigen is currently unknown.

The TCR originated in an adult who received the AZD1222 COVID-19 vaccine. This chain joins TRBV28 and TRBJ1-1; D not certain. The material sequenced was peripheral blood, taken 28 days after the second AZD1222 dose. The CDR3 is CASSGARTGTEAFF. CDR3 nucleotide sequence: TGTGCCAGCAGCGGAGCAAGGACGGGGACTGAAGCTTTCTTT.